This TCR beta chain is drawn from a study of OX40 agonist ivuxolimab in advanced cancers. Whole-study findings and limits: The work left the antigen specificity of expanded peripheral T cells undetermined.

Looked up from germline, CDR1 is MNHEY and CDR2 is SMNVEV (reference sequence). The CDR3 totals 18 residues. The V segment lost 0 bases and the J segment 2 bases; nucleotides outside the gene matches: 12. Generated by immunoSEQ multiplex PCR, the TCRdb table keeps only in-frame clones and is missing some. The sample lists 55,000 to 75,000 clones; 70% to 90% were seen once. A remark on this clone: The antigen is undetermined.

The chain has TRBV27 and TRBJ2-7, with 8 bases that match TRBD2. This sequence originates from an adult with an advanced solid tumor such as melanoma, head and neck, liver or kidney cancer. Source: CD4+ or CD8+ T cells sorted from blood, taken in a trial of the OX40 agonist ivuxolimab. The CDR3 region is CASSLSVPLAGWAYEQYF. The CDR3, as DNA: TGTGCCAGCAGTTTATCGGTCCCCTTAGCGGGGTGGGCCTACGAGCAGTACTTC.